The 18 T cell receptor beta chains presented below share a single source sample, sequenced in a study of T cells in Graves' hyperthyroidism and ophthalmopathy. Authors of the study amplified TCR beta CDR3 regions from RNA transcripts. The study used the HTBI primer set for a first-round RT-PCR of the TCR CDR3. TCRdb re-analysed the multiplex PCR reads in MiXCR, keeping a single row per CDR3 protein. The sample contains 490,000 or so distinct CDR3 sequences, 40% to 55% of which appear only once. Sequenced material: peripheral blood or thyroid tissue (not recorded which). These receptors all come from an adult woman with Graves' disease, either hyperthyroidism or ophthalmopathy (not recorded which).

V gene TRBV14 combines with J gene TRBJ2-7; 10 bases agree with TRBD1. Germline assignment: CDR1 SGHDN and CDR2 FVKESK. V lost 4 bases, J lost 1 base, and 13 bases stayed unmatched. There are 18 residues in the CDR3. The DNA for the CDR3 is TGTGCCAGCAGCCTCCGGGACAGGGGTCCCGTCTGGTCCTACGAGCAGTACTTC. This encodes CASSLRDRGPVWSYEQYF.

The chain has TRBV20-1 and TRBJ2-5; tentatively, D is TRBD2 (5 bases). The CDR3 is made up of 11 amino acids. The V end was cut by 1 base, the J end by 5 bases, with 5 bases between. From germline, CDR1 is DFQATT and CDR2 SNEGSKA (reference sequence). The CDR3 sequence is CSARGEETQYF. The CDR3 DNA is TGCAGTGCTAGAGGGGAGGAGACCCAGTACTTC.

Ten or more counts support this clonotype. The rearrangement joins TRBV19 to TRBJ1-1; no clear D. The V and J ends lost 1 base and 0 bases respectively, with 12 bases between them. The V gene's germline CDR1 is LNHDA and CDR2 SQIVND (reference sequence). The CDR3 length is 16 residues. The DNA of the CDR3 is TGTGCCAGTAGTATAGGGTTTGCCCTCATGAACACTGAAGCTTTCTTT. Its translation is CASSIGFALMNTEAFF.

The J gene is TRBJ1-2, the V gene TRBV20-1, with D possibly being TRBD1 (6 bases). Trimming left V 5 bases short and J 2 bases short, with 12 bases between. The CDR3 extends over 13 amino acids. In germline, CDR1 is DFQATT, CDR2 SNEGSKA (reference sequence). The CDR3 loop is CSARGGANYGYTF. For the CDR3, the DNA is TGCAGTGCTCGTGGGGGGGCGAACTATGGCTACACCTTC.

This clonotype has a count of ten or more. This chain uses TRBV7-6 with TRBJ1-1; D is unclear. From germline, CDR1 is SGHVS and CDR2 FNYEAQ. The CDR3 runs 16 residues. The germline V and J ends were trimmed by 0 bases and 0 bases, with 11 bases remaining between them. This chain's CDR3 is CASSLAGSPLNTEAFF. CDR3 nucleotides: TGTGCCAGCAGCTTAGCGGGCAGCCCACTGAACACTGAAGCTTTCTTT.

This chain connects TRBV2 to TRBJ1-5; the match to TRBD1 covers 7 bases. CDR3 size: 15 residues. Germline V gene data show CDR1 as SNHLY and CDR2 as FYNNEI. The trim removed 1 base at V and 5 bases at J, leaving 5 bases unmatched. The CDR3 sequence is CASSEGTGGHQPQHF. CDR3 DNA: TGTGCCAGCAGTGAAGGGACAGGTGGTCATCAGCCCCAGCATTTT.

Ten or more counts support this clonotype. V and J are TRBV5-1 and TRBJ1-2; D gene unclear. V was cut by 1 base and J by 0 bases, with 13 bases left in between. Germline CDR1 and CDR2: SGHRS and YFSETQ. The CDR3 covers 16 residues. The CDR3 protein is CASSLSLRSANYGYTF. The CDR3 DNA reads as TGCGCCAGCAGCTTGAGTCTGAGATCAGCTAACTATGGCTACACCTTC. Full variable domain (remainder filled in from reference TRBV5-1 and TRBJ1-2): KAGVTQTPRYLIKTRGQQVTLSCSPISGHRSVSWYQQTPGQGLQFLFEYFSETQRNKGNFPGRFSGRQFSNSRSEMNVSTLELGDSALYLCASSLSLRSANYGYTFGSGTRLTVV.

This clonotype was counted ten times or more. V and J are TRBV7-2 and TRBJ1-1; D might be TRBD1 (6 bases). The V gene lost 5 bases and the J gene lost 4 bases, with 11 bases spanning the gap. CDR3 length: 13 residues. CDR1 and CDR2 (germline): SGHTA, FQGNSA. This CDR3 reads CASSGVGGTEAFF. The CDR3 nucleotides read TGTGCCAGCAGCGGGGTAGGGGGCACTGAAGCTTTCTTT.

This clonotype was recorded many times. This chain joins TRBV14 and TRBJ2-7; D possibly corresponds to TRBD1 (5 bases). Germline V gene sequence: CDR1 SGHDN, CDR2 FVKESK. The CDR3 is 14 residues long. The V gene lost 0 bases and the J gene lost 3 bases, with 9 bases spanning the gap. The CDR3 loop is CASSQDIGDYEQYF. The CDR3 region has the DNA TGTGCCAGCAGCCAAGACATAGGGGACTACGAGCAGTACTTC.

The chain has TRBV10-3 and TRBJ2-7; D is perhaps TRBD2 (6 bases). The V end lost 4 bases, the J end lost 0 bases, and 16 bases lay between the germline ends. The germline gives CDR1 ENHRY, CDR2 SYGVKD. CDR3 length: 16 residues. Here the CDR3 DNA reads TGTGCCATCAGTGCGGGGGAGCACCCGAGCTCCTACGAGCAGTACTTC. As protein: CAISAGEHPSSYEQYF.

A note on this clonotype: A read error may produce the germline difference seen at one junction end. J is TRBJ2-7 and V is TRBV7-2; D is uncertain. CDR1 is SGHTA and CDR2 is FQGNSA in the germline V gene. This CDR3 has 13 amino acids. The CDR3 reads CANSTARAYEQYF. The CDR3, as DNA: TGTGCCAACAGCACAGCAAGGGCTTACGAGCAGTACTTC.

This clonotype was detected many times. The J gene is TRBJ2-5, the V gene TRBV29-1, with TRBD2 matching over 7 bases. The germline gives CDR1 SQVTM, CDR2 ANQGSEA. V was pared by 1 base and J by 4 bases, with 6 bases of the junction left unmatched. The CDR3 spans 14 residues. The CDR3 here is CSVEAAGRGETQYF. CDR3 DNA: TGCAGCGTTGAAGCAGCGGGGAGGGGAGAGACCCAGTACTTC.

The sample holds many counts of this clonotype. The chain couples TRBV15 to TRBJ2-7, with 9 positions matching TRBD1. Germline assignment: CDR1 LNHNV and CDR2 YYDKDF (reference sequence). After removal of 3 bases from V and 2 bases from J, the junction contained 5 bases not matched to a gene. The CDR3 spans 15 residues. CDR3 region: CATSSPDRGTYEQYF. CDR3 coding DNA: TGTGCCACCAGCAGCCCGGACAGGGGAACCTACGAGCAGTACTTC.

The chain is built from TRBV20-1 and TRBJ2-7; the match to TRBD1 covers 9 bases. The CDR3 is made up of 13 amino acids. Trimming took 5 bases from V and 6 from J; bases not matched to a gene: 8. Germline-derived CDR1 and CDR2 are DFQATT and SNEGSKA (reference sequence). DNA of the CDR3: TGCAGTGCTTTTGGACAGGGGCGCTCCGAGCAGTACTTC. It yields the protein CSAFGQGRSEQYF.

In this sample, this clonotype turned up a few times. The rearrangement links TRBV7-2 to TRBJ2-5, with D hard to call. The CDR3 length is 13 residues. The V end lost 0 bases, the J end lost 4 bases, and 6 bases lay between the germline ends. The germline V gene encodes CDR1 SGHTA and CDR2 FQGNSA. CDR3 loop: CASSLAFGETQYF. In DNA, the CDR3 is TGTGCCAGCAGCTTAGCCTTCGGAGAGACCCAGTACTTC.

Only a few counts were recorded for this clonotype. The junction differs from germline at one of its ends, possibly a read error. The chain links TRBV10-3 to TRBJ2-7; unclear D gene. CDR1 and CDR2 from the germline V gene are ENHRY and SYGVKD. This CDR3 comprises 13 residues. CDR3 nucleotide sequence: TGTGCCAGCAGTCCCATCAGCTCCTACGAGCAGTACTTC. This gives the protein CASSPISSYEQYF.

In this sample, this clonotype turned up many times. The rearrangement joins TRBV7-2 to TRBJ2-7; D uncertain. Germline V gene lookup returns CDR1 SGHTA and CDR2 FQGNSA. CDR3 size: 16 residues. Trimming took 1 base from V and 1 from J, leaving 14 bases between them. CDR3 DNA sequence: TGTGCCAGCAGCTTAGTCGCTAGTCCGGTTTCCTACGAGCAGTACTTC. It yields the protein CASSLVASPVSYEQYF.

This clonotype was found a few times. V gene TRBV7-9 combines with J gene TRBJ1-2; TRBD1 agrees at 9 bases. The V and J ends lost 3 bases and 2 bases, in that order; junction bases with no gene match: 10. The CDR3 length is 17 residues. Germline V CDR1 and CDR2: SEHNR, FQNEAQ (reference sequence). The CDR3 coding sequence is TGTGCCAGCAGCTTTTCTCGTTTGGACAGGGGAAACTATGGCTACACCTTC. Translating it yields CASSFSRLDRGNYGYTF.